Each of the 14 T cell receptor beta chains below was sequenced from the same sample in a study of Ad26.COV2.S vaccination and SARS-CoV-2 variants. The treatment denotes: 15 to 20 received Ad26.COV2.S at low or high dose, single or two shots; roughly five received placebo; per-sample allocation not given. Collection of samples fell on day 63 after the first vaccine or placebo injection. Sequencing used immunoSEQ multiplex PCR; TCRdb keeps in-frame clones, though not all of them. The sample records 400,000 to 500,000 clones, about 88% being singletons. The sequencing used peripheral blood, collected in a trial of Ad26.COV2.S vaccine versus placebo. These receptors originate from a person between 18 and 60 years old who received the Ad26.COV2.S COVID-19 vaccine or a placebo.

This chain joins TRBV2 and TRBJ1-2; D not resolved. The CDR3 covers 14 residues. Germline-derived CDR1 and CDR2 are SNHLY and FYNNEI. V was shortened by 2 bases and J by 4 bases, with 11 bases between the two germline ends. CDR3 in amino acids: CASSENTESYGYTF. The DNA of the CDR3 is TGTGCCAGCAGTGAAAATACAGAATCCTATGGCTACACCTTC. The full variable domain, rest sourced from reference TRBV2 and TRBJ1-2, is EPEVTQTPSHQVTQMGQEVILRCVPISNHLYFYWYRQILGQKVEFLVSFYNNEISEKSEIFDDQFSVERPDGSNFTLKIRSTKLEDSAMYFCASSENTESYGYTFGSGTRLTVV.

CDR3 region: CASSNRFDTQYF. In DNA form, the CDR3 reads TGTGCCAGCAGTAATCGGTTTGATACGCAGTATTTT. The chain couples TRBV27 to TRBJ2-3; the D is unclear. CDR1 MNHEY and CDR2 SMNVEV come from the germline V gene (reference sequence). V was cut by 5 bases and J by 6 bases, with 9 bases left in between. The CDR3 runs 12 residues.

The genes are TRBV7-6 and TRBJ2-3; D is possibly TRBD1 (5 bases). The CDR3 spans 17 residues. Germline V CDR1 and CDR2: SGHVS, FNYEAQ. V was cut by 5 bases and J by 0 bases, with 18 bases left in between. In DNA, the CDR3 is TGTGCCAGCAGCCCTAGTGGTAGGGGCTTCAGCACAGATACGCAGTATTTT. Protein sequence: CASSPSGRGFSTDTQYF.

This clone was observed a single time. This chain connects TRBV2 to TRBJ1-4; 8 bases match TRBD1. Germline trimming cut 4 bases from V and 3 bases from J; bases unmatched to any gene: 4. This CDR3 has 15 amino acids. The germline CDR1 and CDR2 sequences are SNHLY and FYNNEI. The CDR3 DNA reads TGTGCCAGCAGTGTGTACAGGGGGGCTAATGAAAAACTGTTTTTT. Amino acids: CASSVYRGANEKLFF.

The chain has TRBV7-3 and TRBJ1-3; D is undetermined. Germline V gives CDR1 SGHTA, CDR2 FQGTGA. Trimming took off 3 bases at V and 0 bases at J, with 3 bases between the two ends. The length of the CDR3 is 13 residues. Here the CDR3 reads CASSLNSGNTIYF. For the CDR3, the DNA is TGTGCCAGCAGCTTGAACTCTGGAAACACCATATATTTT. The variable domain in full, with the rest retrieved from reference TRBV7-3 and TRBJ1-3, is GAGVSQTPSNKVTEKGKYVELRCDPISGHTALYWYRQSLGQGPEFLIYFQGTGAADDSGLPNDRFFAVRPEGSVSTLKIQRTERGDSAVYLCASSLNSGNTIYFGEGSWLTVV.

This clone was seen more than once but under ten times. V gene TRBV27 combines with J gene TRBJ1-2; 7 bases are shared with TRBD1. The CDR3 is 15 amino acids. Germline V gene data show CDR1 as MNHEY and CDR2 as SMNVEV (reference sequence). The V gene end was trimmed by 6 bases and the J gene end by 4 bases; junction bases not matched to a gene: 11. CDR3 in amino acids: CASSNSQGGVYGYTF. The DNA for the CDR3 is TGTGCCAGCAGCAACTCCCAGGGGGGAGTCTATGGCTACACCTTC.

The J gene is TRBJ2-2, the V gene TRBV9, with 11 bases that match TRBD2. Germline V gene data show CDR1 as SGDLS and CDR2 as YYNGEE. J was trimmed by 5 bases and V by 2 bases; bases with no gene match: 8. This CDR3 has 17 residues. This CDR3 is CASSVFSGGASTGELFF. The CDR3 nucleotides are TGTGCCAGCAGCGTTTTTAGCGGGGGGGCCAGTACCGGGGAGCTGTTTTTT.

This clone has only one observation. This rearrangement joins TRBV19 to TRBJ2-5; weak D call: TRBD2 (7 bases). Per the germline V gene, CDR1 is LNHDA and CDR2 is SQIVND (reference sequence). This CDR3 contains 14 residues. V dropped 1 base and J dropped 7 bases, with 13 bases sitting between them. The CDR3 region has the DNA TGTGCCAGTAGTATAGGGGGGGGCGCAGGGACCCAGTACTTC. Translation gives CASSIGGGAGTQYF.

This clone was seen only once. V gene TRBV4-2 combines with J gene TRBJ1-6, with D possibly being TRBD1 (5 bases). Germline V gene lookup returns CDR1 LGHNA and CDR2 YNFKEQ. V lost 1 base to trimming and J lost 2 bases, with 12 bases between them. The CDR3 runs to 17 residues. In nucleotides, the CDR3 is TGTGCCAGCAGCCAAGTCGGTAGGGGAACCTATAATTCACCCCTCCACTTT. Translating it yields CASSQVGRGTYNSPLHF.

This chain connects TRBV7-3 to TRBJ1-1; D call uncertain. V dropped 2 bases and J dropped 0 bases, with 4 bases sitting between them. This CDR3 region has 13 residues. Germline values: CDR1 SGHTA, CDR2 FQGTGA. The CDR3: CASSLHLNTEAFF. The CDR3 DNA is TGTGCCAGCAGCTTACACCTGAACACTGAAGCTTTCTTT. Full variable domain (remainder filled in from reference TRBV7-3 and TRBJ1-1): GAGVSQTPSNKVTEKGKYVELRCDPISGHTALYWYRQSLGQGPEFLIYFQGTGAADDSGLPNDRFFAVRPEGSVSTLKIQRTERGDSAVYLCASSLHLNTEAFFGQGTRLTVV.

V gene TRBV18 combines with J gene TRBJ2-1, with D perhaps TRBD2 (5 bases). CDR1 KGHSH and CDR2 LQKENI come from the germline V gene. Trimming stripped 3 bases from V and 3 bases from J, with 6 bases between. This CDR3 comprises 13 residues. The CDR3 nucleotides read TGTGCCAGCTCACCGGACTTCTACAATGAGCAGTTCTTC. The encoded protein is CASSPDFYNEQFF.

J is TRBJ2-1 and V is TRBV28, with TRBD2 matching 12 bases. The junction had 6 bases not matched to a gene; V was cut back by 2 bases and J by 10 bases. This CDR3 has 15 residues. CDR1 and CDR2 (germline): MDHEN, SYDVKM. The DNA for the CDR3 is TGTGCCAGCAGTTTAACTACTAGCGGGAGGAGGGAGCAGTTCTTC. It translates to CASSLTTSGRREQFF.

The CDR3 protein is CAISRDIEGNTIYF. CDR3 nucleotides: TGTGCCATCAGTAGGGACATAGAGGGAAACACCATATATTTT. The rearrangement links TRBV10-3 to TRBJ1-3, with TRBD1 as a possible D gene (6 bases). The CDR3 runs 14 residues. V was trimmed by 5 bases and J by 4 bases, leaving 12 bases between them. From germline, CDR1 is ENHRY and CDR2 SYGVKD.

The rearrangement uses TRBV7-2 and TRBJ2-5; D may be TRBD2 (5 bases). V gave up 1 base and J gave up 6 bases, with 12 bases separating them. CDR1 is SGHTA, CDR2 FQGNSA, per germline. There are 14 residues in the CDR3. The CDR3 region has the DNA TGTGCCAGCAGCTTAGGTAGGGCCGGGAAGACCCAGTACTTC. Translated: CASSLGRAGKTQYF.